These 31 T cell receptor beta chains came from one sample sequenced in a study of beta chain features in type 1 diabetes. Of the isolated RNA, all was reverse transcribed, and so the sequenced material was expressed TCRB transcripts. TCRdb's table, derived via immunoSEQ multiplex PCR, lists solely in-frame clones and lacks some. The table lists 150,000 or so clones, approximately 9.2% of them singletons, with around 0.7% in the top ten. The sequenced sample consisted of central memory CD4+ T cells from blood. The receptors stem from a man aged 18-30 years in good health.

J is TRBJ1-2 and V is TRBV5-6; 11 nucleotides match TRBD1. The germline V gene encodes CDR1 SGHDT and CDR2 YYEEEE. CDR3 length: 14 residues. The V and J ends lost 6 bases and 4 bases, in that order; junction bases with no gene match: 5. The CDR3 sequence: CASTRTGGVYGYTF. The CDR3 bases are TGTGCCAGCACCAGGACAGGGGGCGTCTATGGCTACACCTTC. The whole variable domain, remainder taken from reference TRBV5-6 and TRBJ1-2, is DAGVTQSPTHLIKTRGQQVTLRCSPKSGHDTVSWYQQALGQGPQFIFQYYEEEERQRGNFPDRFSGHQFPNYSSELNVNALLLGDSALYLCASTRTGGVYGYTFGSGTRLTVV.

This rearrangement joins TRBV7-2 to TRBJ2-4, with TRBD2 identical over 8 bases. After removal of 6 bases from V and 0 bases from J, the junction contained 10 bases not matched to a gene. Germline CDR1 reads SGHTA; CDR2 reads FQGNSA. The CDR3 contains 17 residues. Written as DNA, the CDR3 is TGTGCCAGCAGTTTGCTGGCGGGGGGACGAGCCAAAAACATTCAGTACTTC. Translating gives CASSLLAGGRAKNIQYF.

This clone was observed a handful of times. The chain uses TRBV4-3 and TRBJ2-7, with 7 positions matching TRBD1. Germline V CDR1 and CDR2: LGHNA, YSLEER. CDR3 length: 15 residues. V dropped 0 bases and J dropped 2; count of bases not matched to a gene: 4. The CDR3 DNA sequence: TGCGCCAGCAGCCAAGAGTACGGACAGGCCTACGAGCAGTACTTC. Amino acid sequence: CASSQEYGQAYEQYF.

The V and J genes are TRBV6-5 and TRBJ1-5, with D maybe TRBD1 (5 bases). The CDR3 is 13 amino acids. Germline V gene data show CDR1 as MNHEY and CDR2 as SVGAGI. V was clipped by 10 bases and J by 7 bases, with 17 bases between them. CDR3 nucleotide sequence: TGTGCCACAAGAAACAGGAGTTGGCAGCCCCAGCATTTT. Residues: CATRNRSWQPQHF.

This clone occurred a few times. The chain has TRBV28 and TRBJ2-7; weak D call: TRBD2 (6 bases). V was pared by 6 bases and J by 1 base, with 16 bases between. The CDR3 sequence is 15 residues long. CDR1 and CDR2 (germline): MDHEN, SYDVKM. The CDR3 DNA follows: TGTGCCAGCAGCCCCTCTGGAGGGATTTCCTACGAGCAGTACTTC. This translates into CASSPSGGISYEQYF.

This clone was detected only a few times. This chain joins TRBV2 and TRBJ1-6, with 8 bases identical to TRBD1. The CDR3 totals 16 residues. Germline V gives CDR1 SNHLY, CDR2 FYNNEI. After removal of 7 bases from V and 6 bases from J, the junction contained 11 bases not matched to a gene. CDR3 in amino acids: CASIPLGQGANSPLHF. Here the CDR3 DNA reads TGTGCCAGCATACCCCTTGGGCAGGGGGCTAATTCACCCCTCCACTTT.

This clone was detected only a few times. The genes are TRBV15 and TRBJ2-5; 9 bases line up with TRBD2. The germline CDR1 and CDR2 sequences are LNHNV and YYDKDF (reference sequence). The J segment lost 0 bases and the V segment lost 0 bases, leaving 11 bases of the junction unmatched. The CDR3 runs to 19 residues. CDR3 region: CATSRDLRLAGKYQETQYF. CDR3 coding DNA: TGTGCCACCAGCAGAGATTTGCGGCTAGCGGGGAAGTACCAAGAGACCCAGTACTTC.

The CDR3 DNA reads TGTGCCAGCACCTTGTCGGACCGGGGCACTGAAGCTTTCTTT. Translating it yields CASTLSDRGTEAFF. The gene calls are TRBV7-2 and TRBJ1-1; no firm D call. This CDR3 is 14 amino acids long. The V and J ends lost 7 bases and 4 bases respectively, with 16 bases between them. Germline assignment: CDR1 SGHTA and CDR2 FQGNSA.

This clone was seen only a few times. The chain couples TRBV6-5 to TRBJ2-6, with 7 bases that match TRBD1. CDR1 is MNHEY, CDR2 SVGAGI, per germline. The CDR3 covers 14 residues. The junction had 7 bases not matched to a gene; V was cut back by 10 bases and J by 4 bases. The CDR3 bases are TGTGCCACCTCGACAGGGACCGGGGCCAACGTCCTGACTTTC. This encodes CATSTGTGANVLTF.

CDR3 coding DNA: TGTGCCAGCAGCCCCCATAGGGGGGAGACCCAGTACTTC. This translates into CASSPHRGETQYF. The chain couples TRBV7-3 to TRBJ2-5; the D gene is possibly TRBD1 (6 bases). The CDR3 length is 13 residues. The germline V gene encodes CDR1 SGHTA and CDR2 FQGTGA. V lost 5 bases to trimming and J lost 5 bases, with 12 bases between them.

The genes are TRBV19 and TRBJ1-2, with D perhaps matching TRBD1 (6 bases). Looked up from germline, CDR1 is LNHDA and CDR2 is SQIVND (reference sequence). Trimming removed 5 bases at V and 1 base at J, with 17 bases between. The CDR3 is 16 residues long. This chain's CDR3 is CASSYLSGTFNYGYTF. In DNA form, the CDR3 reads TGTGCCAGTAGTTATCTCTCCGGGACATTTAACTATGGCTACACCTTC.

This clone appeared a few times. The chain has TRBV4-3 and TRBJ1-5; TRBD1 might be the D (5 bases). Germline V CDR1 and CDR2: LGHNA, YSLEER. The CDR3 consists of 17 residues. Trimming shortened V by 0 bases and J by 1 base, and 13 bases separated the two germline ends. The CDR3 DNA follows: TGCGCCAGCAGCCAAGAAGCGGGGAGGGGAAGCAATCAGCCCCAGCATTTT. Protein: CASSQEAGRGSNQPQHF.

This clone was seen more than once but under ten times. CDR3 DNA sequence: TGTGCCAGCAGCTTGGCCCGGGGACAGGGGGAAAAACTGTTTTTT. It yields the protein CASSLARGQGEKLFF. This sequence joins TRBV5-4 and TRBJ1-4, with 10 nucleotides matching TRBD1. The CDR3 is 15 amino acids. The ends lost 0 bases at V and 8 bases at J; junction bases unmatched: 4. Germline V CDR1 and CDR2: SGHNT, YYREEE (reference sequence). The full variable domain, with the rest looked up from reference TRBV5-4 and TRBJ1-4, is ETGVTQSPTHLIKTRGQQVTLRCSSQSGHNTVSWYQQALGQGPQFIFQYYREEENGRGNFPPRFSGLQFPNYSSELNVNALELDDSALYLCASSLARGQGEKLFFGSGTQLSVL.

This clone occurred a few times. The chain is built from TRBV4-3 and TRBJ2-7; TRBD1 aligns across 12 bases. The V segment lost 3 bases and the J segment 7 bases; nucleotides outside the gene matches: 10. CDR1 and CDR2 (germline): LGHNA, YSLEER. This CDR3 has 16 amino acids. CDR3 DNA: TGCGCCAGCAGCCAGACTCCGGGACAGGGGGCAGGAGAGCAGTACTTC. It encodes CASSQTPGQGAGEQYF.

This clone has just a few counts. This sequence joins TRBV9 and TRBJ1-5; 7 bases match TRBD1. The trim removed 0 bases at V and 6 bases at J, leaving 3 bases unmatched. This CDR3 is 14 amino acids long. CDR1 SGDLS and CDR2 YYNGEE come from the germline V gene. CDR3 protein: CASSVGDRGQPQHF. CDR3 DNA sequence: TGTGCCAGCAGCGTAGGGGACAGAGGTCAGCCCCAGCATTTT.

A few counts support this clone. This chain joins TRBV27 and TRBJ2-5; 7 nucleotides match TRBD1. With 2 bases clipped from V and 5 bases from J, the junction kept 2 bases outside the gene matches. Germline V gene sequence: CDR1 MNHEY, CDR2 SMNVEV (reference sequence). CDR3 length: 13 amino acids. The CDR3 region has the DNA TGTGCCAGCAGTTTACAGGGGGAGGAGACCCAGTACTTC. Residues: CASSLQGEETQYF.

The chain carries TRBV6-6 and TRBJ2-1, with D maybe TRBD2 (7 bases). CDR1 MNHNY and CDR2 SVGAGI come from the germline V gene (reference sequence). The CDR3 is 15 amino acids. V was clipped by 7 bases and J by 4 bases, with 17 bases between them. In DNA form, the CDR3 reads TGTGCCAGCACTCACCCGGGGGGCGGGTACAATGAGCAGTTCTTC. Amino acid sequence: CASTHPGGGYNEQFF.

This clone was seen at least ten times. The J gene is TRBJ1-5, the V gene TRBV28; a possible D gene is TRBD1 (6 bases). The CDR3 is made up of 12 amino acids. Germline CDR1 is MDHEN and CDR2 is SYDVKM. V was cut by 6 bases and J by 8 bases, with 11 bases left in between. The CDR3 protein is CASRATGEPQHF. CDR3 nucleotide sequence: TGTGCCAGCAGGGCGACAGGCGAGCCCCAGCATTTT.

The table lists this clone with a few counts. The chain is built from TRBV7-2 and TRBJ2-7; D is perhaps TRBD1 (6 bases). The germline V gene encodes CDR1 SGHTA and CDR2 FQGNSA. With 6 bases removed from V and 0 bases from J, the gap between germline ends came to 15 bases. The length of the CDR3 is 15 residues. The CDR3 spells CASRTDRNPSYEQYF. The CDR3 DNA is TGTGCCAGCAGAACAGACAGGAACCCCTCCTACGAGCAGTACTTC.

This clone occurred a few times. CDR3 DNA: TGCGCCAGCAGCCCAATGACTAGCGGCTCCTACGAGCAGTACTTC. Amino acids: CASSPMTSGSYEQYF. The V and J genes are TRBV5-1 and TRBJ2-7; 9 bases match TRBD2. This CDR3 is built from 15 residues. Germline lookup yields CDR1 SGHRS and CDR2 YFSETQ. After removal of 4 bases from V and 0 bases from J, the junction contained 5 bases not matched to a gene.

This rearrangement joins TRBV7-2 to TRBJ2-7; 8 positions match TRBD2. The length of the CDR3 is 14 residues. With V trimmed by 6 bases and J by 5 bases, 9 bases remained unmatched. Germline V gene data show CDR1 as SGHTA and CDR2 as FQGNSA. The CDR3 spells CASRPGGAKDEQYF. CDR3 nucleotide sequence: TGTGCCAGCAGGCCCGGGGGGGCCAAAGACGAGCAGTACTTC.

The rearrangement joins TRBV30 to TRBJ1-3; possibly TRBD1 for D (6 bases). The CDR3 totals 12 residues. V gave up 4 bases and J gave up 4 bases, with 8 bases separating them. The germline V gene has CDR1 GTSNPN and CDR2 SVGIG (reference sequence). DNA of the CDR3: TGTGCCTGGACCAGGGGAGGAAACACCATATATTTT. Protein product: CAWTRGGNTIYF.

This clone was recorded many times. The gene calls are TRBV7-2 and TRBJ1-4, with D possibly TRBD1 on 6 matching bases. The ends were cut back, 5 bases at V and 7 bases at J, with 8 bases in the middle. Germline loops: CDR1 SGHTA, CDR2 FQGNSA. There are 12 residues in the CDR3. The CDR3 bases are TGTGCCAGCAGCCCAGGGGCTGAAAAACTGTTTTTT. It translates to CASSPGAEKLFF.

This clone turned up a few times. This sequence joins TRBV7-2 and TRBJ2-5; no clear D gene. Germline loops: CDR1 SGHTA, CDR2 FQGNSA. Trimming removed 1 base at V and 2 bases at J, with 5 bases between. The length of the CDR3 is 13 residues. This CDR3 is CASSLGSQETQYF. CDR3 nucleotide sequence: TGTGCCAGCAGCTTAGGGAGTCAAGAGACCCAGTACTTC.

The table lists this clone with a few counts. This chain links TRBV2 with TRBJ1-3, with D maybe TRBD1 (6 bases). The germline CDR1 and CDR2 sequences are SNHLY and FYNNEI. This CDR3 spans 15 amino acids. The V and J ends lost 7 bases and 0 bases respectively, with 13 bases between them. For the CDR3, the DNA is TGTGCCAGCAACTGGGACATCCCCTCTGGAAACACCATATATTTT. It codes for CASNWDIPSGNTIYF.

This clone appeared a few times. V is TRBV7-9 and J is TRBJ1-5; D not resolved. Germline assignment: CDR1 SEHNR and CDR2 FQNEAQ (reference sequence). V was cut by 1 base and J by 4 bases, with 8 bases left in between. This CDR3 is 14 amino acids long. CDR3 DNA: TGTGCCAGCAGCTTAGTTGGCCAGAATCAGCCCCAGCATTTT. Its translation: CASSLVGQNQPQHF.

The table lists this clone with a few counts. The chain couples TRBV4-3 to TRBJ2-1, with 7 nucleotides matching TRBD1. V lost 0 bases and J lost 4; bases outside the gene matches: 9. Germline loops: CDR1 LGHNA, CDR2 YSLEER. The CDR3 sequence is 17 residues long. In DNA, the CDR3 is TGCGCCAGCAGCCAAGAGATTGACAGGGCGGGTTACAATGAGCAGTTCTTC. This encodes CASSQEIDRAGYNEQFF.

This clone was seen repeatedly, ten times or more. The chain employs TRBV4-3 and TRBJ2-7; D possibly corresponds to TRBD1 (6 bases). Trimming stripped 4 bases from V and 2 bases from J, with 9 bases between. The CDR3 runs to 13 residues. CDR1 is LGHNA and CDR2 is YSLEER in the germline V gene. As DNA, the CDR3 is TGCGCCAGCAGCCCGGGACACACCTACGAGCAGTACTTC. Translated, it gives CASSPGHTYEQYF.

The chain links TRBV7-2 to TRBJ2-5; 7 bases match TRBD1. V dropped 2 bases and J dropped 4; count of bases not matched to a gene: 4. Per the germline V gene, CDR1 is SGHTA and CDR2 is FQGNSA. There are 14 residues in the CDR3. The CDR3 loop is CASSLMRGPETQYF. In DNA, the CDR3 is TGTGCCAGCAGCTTAATGAGGGGGCCAGAGACCCAGTACTTC. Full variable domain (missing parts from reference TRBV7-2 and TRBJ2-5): GAGVSQSPSNKVTEKGKDVELRCDPISGHTALYWYRQSLGQGLEFLIYFQGNSAPDKSGLPSDRFSAERTGGSVSTLTIQRTQQEDSAVYLCASSLMRGPETQYFGPGTRLLVL.

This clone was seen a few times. Here the CDR3 DNA reads TGTGCCAGCAGTGGGCTGCCGAGGGGGGGAACCGGGGAGCTGTTTTTT. Protein: CASSGLPRGGTGELFF. V gene TRBV2 combines with J gene TRBJ2-2, with D possibly matching TRBD2 (7 bases). Trimming shortened V by 4 bases and J by 5 bases, and 17 bases separated the two germline ends. There are 16 residues in the CDR3. Germline V gene sequence: CDR1 SNHLY, CDR2 FYNNEI.

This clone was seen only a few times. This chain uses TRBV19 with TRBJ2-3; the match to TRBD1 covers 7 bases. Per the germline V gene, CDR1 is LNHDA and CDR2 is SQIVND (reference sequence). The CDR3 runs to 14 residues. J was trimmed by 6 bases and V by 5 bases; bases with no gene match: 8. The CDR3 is CASSPGQRSDTQYF. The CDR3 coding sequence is TGTGCCAGTAGTCCGGGACAGCGTTCGGATACGCAGTATTTT.